This section outlines one TCR beta chain sequence together with its context. Self-reported history from a screening survey and questionnaire set each donor's cohort. Two negative PCRs, clearance, or symptom resolution had been documented for recovered Cohort 3 donors. The sample is drawn from a study of blood T cell repertoires in COVID-19. The wider study: Sources were T cells, B-cell-depleted T cells, or PBMCs; the material itself was cDNA or gDNA.

Generated by immunoSEQ multiplex PCR, the TCRdb table keeps only in-frame clones and is missing some. This sample has 250,000 to 300,000 clones, with approximately 91% found just once. The CDR3 totals 13 residues. CDR1 is MNHEY, CDR2 SVGAGI, per germline. Trimming left V 7 bases short and J 6 bases short, with 12 bases between. The rearrangement uses TRBV6-5 and TRBJ2-2, with D possibly TRBD2 on 6 matching bases. The sequenced sample consisted of PBMCs or T cells enriched from blood (not recorded which). This clonotype originated in a woman in her twenties or thirties who had recovered from COVID-19. CDR3: CASTKRAAGELFF. In nucleotides, the CDR3 is TGTGCCAGCACTAAGCGGGCTGCCGGGGAGCTGTTTTTT.